Presented here are 27 T cell receptor beta chains from one specimen sequenced in a study of glioma-infiltrating T cells after dendritic cell vaccination. Clones were sequenced by immunoSEQ multiplex PCR, and TCRdb holds only the in-frame ones, with some missing. The top ten hold 2% to 2.5% of the sample, which has around 73,000 clones, 82% seen once. The material was blood, obtained before dendritic cell vaccination. These receptor sequences come from a human donor with glioblastoma.

The rearrangement uses TRBV5-1 and TRBJ2-1; D call uncertain. The V and J ends lost 0 bases and 3 bases respectively, with 10 bases between them. CDR3 length: 15 residues. Germline V gene data show CDR1 as SGHRS and CDR2 as YFSETQ. CDR3 residues: CASSLALVVYNEQFF. The CDR3 DNA reads as TGCGCCAGCAGCTTGGCTCTAGTTGTCTACAATGAGCAGTTCTTC.

This clone has a handful of counts. The chain carries TRBV27 and TRBJ2-2; D is uncertain. CDR3 size: 13 residues. The ends were cut back, 6 bases at V and 5 bases at J, with 10 bases in the middle. CDR1 and CDR2 from the germline V gene are MNHEY and SMNVEV (reference sequence). CDR3: CASSRISTGELFF. CDR3 sequence (DNA): TGTGCCAGCAGCCGTATTTCGACCGGGGAGCTGTTTTTT.

This clone was recorded a few times. The junction shows a germline mismatch at one end, possibly a read error. The rearrangement joins TRBV4-1 to TRBJ2-6, with 7 bases that match TRBD2. This CDR3 has 16 residues. The germline V gene has CDR1 MGHRA and CDR2 YSYEKL. This CDR3 is CASSTSGTNGANVLTF. CDR3 DNA: TGTGCCAGCAGCACATCCGGGACTAATGGGGCCAACGTCCTGACTTTC.

The rearrangement links TRBV19 to TRBJ2-5, with 7 positions matching TRBD1. This CDR3 is built from 15 residues. Germline lookup yields CDR1 LNHDA and CDR2 SQIVND (reference sequence). J lost 1 base, V lost 3 bases, and 5 bases had no gene match. CDR3 sequence (DNA): TGTGCCAGTAGTATCCGACAGGGAACCCAAGAGACCCAGTACTTC. Translated, it gives CASSIRQGTQETQYF.

V is TRBV19 and J is TRBJ1-2, with TRBD1 matching 9 bases. Germline CDR1 LNHDA, CDR2 SQIVND (reference sequence). Trimming cost V 3 bases and J 1 base; bases outside gene matches: 3. There are 15 residues in the CDR3. The DNA of the CDR3 is TGTGCCAGTAGTATCCTGACAGGGGGTAACTATGGCTACACCTTC. Translation: CASSILTGGNYGYTF.

The chain links TRBV5-1 to TRBJ2-2; TRBD2 matches 9 bases. This CDR3 spans 15 amino acids. Trimming cost V 4 bases and J 5 bases; bases outside gene matches: 6. Germline loops: CDR1 SGHRS, CDR2 YFSETQ. CDR3 DNA sequence: TGCGCCAGCAGCCGACTAGCGGATAGGACCGGGGAGCTGTTTTTT. This encodes CASSRLADRTGELFF.

The chain uses TRBV6-6 and TRBJ1-3; 7 bases are shared with TRBD1. Trimming at V came to 0 bases and at J to 1 base, leaving 3 bases not matched to a gene. The germline gives CDR1 MNHNY, CDR2 SVGAGI (reference sequence). The CDR3 contains 16 residues. CDR3 loop: CASSYSGGASGNTIYF. CDR3 in DNA: TGTGCCAGCAGTTACTCAGGGGGCGCTTCTGGAAACACCATATATTTT.

The J gene is TRBJ2-1, the V gene TRBV5-1, with TRBD1 matching 9 bases. The CDR3 sequence is 13 residues long. Germline V gene data show CDR1 as SGHRS and CDR2 as YFSETQ. J was trimmed by 6 bases and V by 3 bases; bases with no gene match: 1. CDR3 sequence: CASSWGQGNEQFF. Written as DNA, the CDR3 is TGCGCCAGCAGCTGGGGACAGGGCAATGAGCAGTTCTTC.

This chain joins TRBV10-3 and TRBJ2-3; 10 bases are shared with TRBD2. The trim removed 2 bases at V and 5 bases at J, leaving 4 bases unmatched. CDR1 ENHRY and CDR2 SYGVKD come from the germline V gene. The CDR3 length is 15 residues. The CDR3 DNA reads as TGTGCCATCAGTGAGAAGCGGGGGGGCCGAGATACGCAGTATTTT. The encoded protein is CAISEKRGGRDTQYF.

The chain couples TRBV5-5 to TRBJ2-5, with D perhaps TRBD1 (5 bases). The CDR3 has 15 residues. Germline CDR1 is SGHKS and CDR2 is YYEKEE (reference sequence). Deletions cut 0 bases from V and 0 bases from J, with 9 bases between. This CDR3 is CASSLAGQYQETQYF. The CDR3 region has the DNA TGTGCCAGCAGCTTGGCAGGGCAGTACCAAGAGACCCAGTACTTC. The full variable domain, its missing parts supplied by reference TRBV5-5 and TRBJ2-5, is DAGVTQSPTHLIKTRGQQVTLRCSPISGHKSVSWYQQVLGQGPQFIFQYYEKEERGRGNFPDRFSARQFPNYSSELNVNALLLGDSALYLCASSLAGQYQETQYFGPGTRLLVL.

The chain joins TRBV6-5 to TRBJ2-2; a weak D match, TRBD2 (5 bases). CDR1 and CDR2 (germline): MNHEY, SVGAGI. V was trimmed by 0 bases and J by 5 bases, leaving 13 bases between them. The CDR3 runs to 16 residues. Here the CDR3 DNA reads TGTGCCAGCAGTTACTCGCGCGGAAGGAGGACCGGGGAGCTGTTTTTT. Its protein is CASSYSRGRRTGELFF.

The chain has TRBV7-2 and TRBJ2-2; TRBD2 agrees at 7 bases. The V segment lost 5 bases and the J segment 3 bases; nucleotides outside the gene matches: 6. Germline V gene sequence: CDR1 SGHTA, CDR2 FQGNSA. The CDR3 contains 15 residues. The CDR3 DNA sequence: TGTGCCAGCAGCCCTCGGGGGGTAGACACCGGGGAGCTGTTTTTT. Protein product: CASSPRGVDTGELFF.

This clone was seen only a few times. The J gene is TRBJ2-1, the V gene TRBV28, with 8 bases fitting TRBD2. The V segment lost 9 bases and the J segment 5 bases; nucleotides outside the gene matches: 6. Germline CDR1 MDHEN, CDR2 SYDVKM. This CDR3 spans 13 amino acids. The CDR3 loop reads CASRISGNNEQFF. In DNA form, the CDR3 reads TGTGCCAGTAGGATTAGCGGGAACAATGAGCAGTTCTTC.

V gene TRBV4-1 combines with J gene TRBJ2-2; the match to TRBD1 covers 7 bases. The CDR3 contains 13 residues. With 4 bases clipped from V and 6 bases from J, the junction kept 2 bases outside the gene matches. Germline lookup yields CDR1 MGHRA and CDR2 YSYEKL. DNA for the CDR3: TGCGCCAGCAGCCGGGACAGCGCCGGGGAGCTGTTTTTT. Its translation: CASSRDSAGELFF.

The J gene is TRBJ2-5, the V gene TRBV6-5; 8 bases are shared with TRBD1. This CDR3 region has 15 residues. Germline loops: CDR1 MNHEY, CDR2 SVGAGI. V dropped 2 bases and J dropped 2; count of bases not matched to a gene: 4. The CDR3 loop is CASSYGTGTQETQYF. The CDR3 DNA sequence: TGTGCCAGCAGTTACGGGACAGGAACACAAGAGACCCAGTACTTC.

This clone was counted a few times. The gene calls are TRBV27 and TRBJ2-7; a weak D match, TRBD2 (6 bases). CDR1 MNHEY and CDR2 SMNVEV come from the germline V gene (reference sequence). V dropped 2 bases and J dropped 2 bases, with 16 bases sitting between them. The CDR3 has 16 amino acids. This chain's CDR3 is CASSLRGRAGPYEQYV. The CDR3 DNA follows: TGTGCCAGCAGTTTAAGAGGGCGGGCGGGACCCTACGAGCAGTACGTC.

This clone counts as medium-sized (0.01 to 0.1%). V is TRBV2 and J is TRBJ2-5, with 8 nucleotides matching TRBD2. This CDR3 region has 12 residues. Germline lookup yields CDR1 SNHLY and CDR2 FYNNEI. V lost 4 bases, J lost 9 bases, and 4 bases stayed unmatched. CDR3 coding DNA: TGTGCCAGCAGTGGTAATAGCGGGGCCCAGTACTTC. This translates into CASSGNSGAQYF. Filled out from reference TRBV2 and TRBJ2-5, the complete variable domain reads EPEVTQTPSHQVTQMGQEVILRCVPISNHLYFYWYRQILGQKVEFLVSFYNNEISEKSEIFDDQFSVERPDGSNFTLKIRSTKLEDSAMYFCASSGNSGAQYFGPGTRLLVL.

The genes are TRBV5-4 and TRBJ1-1; 8 nucleotides align to TRBD1. Looked up from germline, CDR1 is SGHNT and CDR2 is YYREEE (reference sequence). This CDR3 region has 14 residues. Trimming removed 6 bases from V and 1 base from J; junction bases left unmatched: 5. The CDR3 loop is CASTKTGENTEAFF. The CDR3 DNA reads as TGTGCCAGCACCAAGACAGGGGAGAACACTGAAGCTTTCTTT.

This clone was seen just once. This chain links TRBV15 with TRBJ2-7; 10 bases align to TRBD1. J gave up 2 bases and V 1 base, and 14 bases lay outside the gene matches. Germline CDR1 LNHNV, CDR2 YYDKDF (reference sequence). The CDR3 contains 19 residues. Here the CDR3 DNA reads TGTGCCACCAGCAGAGCGGAAGCTAAGACAGGGGGCTTGCCCTACGAGCAGTACGTC. Encoded protein: CATSRAEAKTGGLPYEQYV.

J is TRBJ1-1 and V is TRBV5-1; D not certain. V lost 1 base and J lost 1, with 5 bases in between. Germline V gene sequence: CDR1 SGHRS, CDR2 YFSETQ. The CDR3 extends over 13 amino acids. This chain's CDR3 is CASSLSENTEAFF. The CDR3 coding sequence is TGCGCCAGCAGCTTGTCAGAGAACACTGAAGCTTTCTTT.

This chain links TRBV5-4 with TRBJ2-3; TRBD1 is a possible D gene (7 bases). This CDR3 is 15 amino acids long. CDR1 SGHNT and CDR2 YYREEE come from the germline V gene (reference sequence). V was trimmed by 2 bases and J by 5 bases, leaving 15 bases between them. The CDR3 region has the DNA TGTGCCAGCAGCTTTGAGGGGGCGCGGGGAGATACGCAGTATTTT. Translating gives CASSFEGARGDTQYF.

The genes are TRBV5-1 and TRBJ1-4, with a weak D call TRBD1 (5 bases). In germline, CDR1 is SGHRS, CDR2 YFSETQ. The CDR3 contains 13 residues. With 4 bases removed from V and 7 bases from J, the gap between germline ends came to 11 bases. Here the CDR3 DNA reads TGCGCCAGCAGCACGGGGGGGGGTGAAAAACTGTTTTTT. Amino acid sequence: CASSTGGGEKLFF. The entire variable domain, with the rest obtained from reference TRBV5-1 and TRBJ1-4, is as follows: KAGVTQTPRYLIKTRGQQVTLSCSPISGHRSVSWYQQTPGQGLQFLFEYFSETQRNKGNFPGRFSGRQFSNSRSEMNVSTLELGDSALYLCASSTGGGEKLFFGSGTQLSVL.

The V gene is TRBV5-1, the J gene TRBJ2-1; 10 nucleotides align to TRBD2. The CDR3 runs to 15 residues. The V gene end was trimmed by 6 bases and the J gene end by 5 bases; junction bases not matched to a gene: 8. Looked up from germline, CDR1 is SGHRS and CDR2 is YFSETQ. The CDR3 reads CASTWTSGDNNEQFF. The CDR3, as DNA: TGCGCCAGCACCTGGACTAGCGGAGACAACAATGAGCAGTTCTTC. The full variable domain, rest sourced from reference TRBV5-1 and TRBJ2-1, is KAGVTQTPRYLIKTRGQQVTLSCSPISGHRSVSWYQQTPGQGLQFLFEYFSETQRNKGNFPGRFSGRQFSNSRSEMNVSTLELGDSALYLCASTWTSGDNNEQFFGPGTRLTVL.

The V gene is TRBV5-1, the J gene TRBJ2-6, with 7 bases fitting TRBD1. The CDR3 consists of 17 residues. Trimming took 2 bases from V and 0 from J; bases not matched to a gene: 5. In germline, CDR1 is SGHRS, CDR2 YFSETQ. The DNA for the CDR3 is TGCGCCAGCAGCTTAACTGAGGGGGCCTCTGGGGCCAACGTCCTGACTTTC. This encodes CASSLTEGASGANVLTF. The whole variable domain, remainder taken from reference TRBV5-1 and TRBJ2-6, is KAGVTQTPRYLIKTRGQQVTLSCSPISGHRSVSWYQQTPGQGLQFLFEYFSETQRNKGNFPGRFSGRQFSNSRSEMNVSTLELGDSALYLCASSLTEGASGANVLTFGAGSRLTVL.

The V and J genes are TRBV18 and TRBJ2-5; D is ambiguous. Germline CDR1 reads KGHSH; CDR2 reads LQKENI. This CDR3 spans 12 amino acids. Trimming took 3 bases from V and 3 from J, leaving 5 bases between them. CDR3 DNA: TGTGCCAGCTCACCCTTTAAAGAGACCCAGTACTTC. It encodes CASSPFKETQYF.

This clone appeared once. The J gene is TRBJ2-4, the V gene TRBV4-1; D is possibly TRBD2 (6 bases). With 1 base removed from V and 0 bases from J, the gap between germline ends came to 25 bases. Germline CDR1 MGHRA, CDR2 YSYEKL. The CDR3 loop spans 21 amino acids. The CDR3 loop is CASSQGGVPGRERLAKNIQYF. The CDR3 coding sequence is TGCGCCAGCAGCCAAGGCGGGGTCCCCGGGAGAGAGCGATTAGCCAAAAACATTCAGTACTTC.

The chain has TRBV28 and TRBJ1-1; the D gene is possibly TRBD1 (6 bases). CDR1 and CDR2 from the germline V gene are MDHEN and SYDVKM. Trimming cost V 2 bases and J 11 bases, with 15 bases left between them. This CDR3 is 13 amino acids long. In DNA form, the CDR3 reads TGTGCCAGCAGTTTACGCGGGGGGGGCCCGGCTTTCTTT. It specifies CASSLRGGGPAFF.